The T cell receptor (beta chain) under discussion was sequenced for a study of blood T cell repertoires in COVID-19. About the study: The samples span acute and convalescent COVID-19 from the United States, Italy and Spain. From T cells, B-cell-depleted T cells, or PBMCs came the material, which was cDNA or gDNA.

How the authors handled the data: Reference gene primers were amplified, and this amplification served to estimate nucleated cell counts. Clones were read by immunoSEQ multiplex PCR, and TCRdb kept only the in-frame ones, dropping some. The D gene and trimming were derived from the DNA, and the V and J assignments and clone size from that table. The sample includes around 110,000 clones, around nine tenths of them seen just once. Germline V lookup: CDR1 MNHEY, CDR2 SVGAGI. J was trimmed by 0 bases and V by 6 bases; bases with no gene match: 5. This CDR3 has 15 amino acids. This TCR derives from a man in his forties with acute or convalescent COVID-19. The chain combines TRBV6-5 with TRBJ2-1; TRBD2 matches at 7 bases. Sequencing input: peripheral blood. The CDR3 DNA follows: TGTGCCAGCAGAAATGAGCGGGGCTCCTACAATGAGCAGTTCTTC. This encodes CASRNERGSYNEQFF.